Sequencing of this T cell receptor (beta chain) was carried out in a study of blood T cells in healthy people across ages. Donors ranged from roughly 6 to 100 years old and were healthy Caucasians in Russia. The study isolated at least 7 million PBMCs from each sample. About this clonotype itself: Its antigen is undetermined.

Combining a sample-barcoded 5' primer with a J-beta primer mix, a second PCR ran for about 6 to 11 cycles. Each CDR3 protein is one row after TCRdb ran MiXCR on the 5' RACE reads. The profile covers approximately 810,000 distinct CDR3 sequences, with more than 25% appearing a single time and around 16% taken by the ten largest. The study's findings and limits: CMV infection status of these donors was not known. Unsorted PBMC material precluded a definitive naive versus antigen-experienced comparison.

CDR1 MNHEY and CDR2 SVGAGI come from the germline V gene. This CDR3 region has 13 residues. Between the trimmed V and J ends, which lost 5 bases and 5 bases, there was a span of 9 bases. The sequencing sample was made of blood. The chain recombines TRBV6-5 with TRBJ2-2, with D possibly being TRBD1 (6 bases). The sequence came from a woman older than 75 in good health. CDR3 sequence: CASSPRGTGELFF. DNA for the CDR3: TGTGCCAGCAGTCCAAGGGGGACCGGGGAGCTGTTTTTT.